This T cell receptor beta chain was sequenced in a study of T cells expressing NK-cell markers. As for the study in general: All TCR beta repertoires analysed originated from sorted CD3+CD56+NKG2C+, CD3+CD56+NKG2C- and CD3+CD56-NKG2C+ T cells. The study's findings and limits: Dominance of the CD3+CD56-NKG2C+ fraction by these clonotypes also held in several donors. Nothing established the HCMV specificity of expanded NKG2C+ T cell clones.

The V gene's germline CDR1 is LNHNV and CDR2 YYDKDF (reference sequence). The CDR3 length is 14 residues. TCRdb reprocessed the 5' RACE reads and stores each CDR3 protein as one record, lacking DNA. The clone table shows 400,000 or so distinct CDR3 sequences, with the ten largest holding about 10%. Details on this clonotype: Its cognate antigen is unknown.

Sequencing was performed on blood T cells: a sorted CD56 or NKG2C T cell subset, CD4+ or CD8+ T cells, or bulk PBMC T cells (not recorded which). V usage is TRBV15 and J usage is TRBJ1-2. This clonotype was obtained from a woman aged 50 to 60 in good health. The CDR3 region is CATSREEGNSVYTF.